Below are 16 T cell receptor beta chains sequenced from a single sample in a study of blood T cell repertoires in COVID-19 (dated by TCRdb to about 2020). The library was made by the immunoSEQ multiplex PCR assay. TCRdb mirrors the immuneACCESS table, restricted to in-frame sequences. Some clones are absent from its copies; in checked studies, under half trace to an unresolved V gene, and the reason for the others is unknown. This sample is represented by 400,000 or so clones; 70% to 90% of them were singletons. 1.5% to 1.7% of the sample is held by the ten biggest clonotypes. Sequenced sample: peripheral blood. Receptors originate from a woman aged 40 to 55 with COVID-19, enrolled during active disease.

This clone showed up just once. The V call is TRBV14, the J call TRBJ2-1; D might be TRBD2 (5 bases). The CDR3 length is 14 residues. V gave up 9 bases and J gave up 4 bases, with 16 bases separating them. The germline gives CDR1 SGHDN, CDR2 FVKESK. CDR3 sequence (DNA): TGTGCCAGTACCCCAAGGAGGACTTACAATGAGCAGTTCTTC. It translates to CASTPRRTYNEQFF.

The J gene is TRBJ2-1, the V gene TRBV10-3; TRBD2 aligns across 11 bases. V shed 0 bases, J shed 10 bases, and the junction held 14 bases outside the gene matches. Germline V gene lookup returns CDR1 ENHRY and CDR2 SYGVKD. The CDR3 runs to 18 residues. CDR3 coding DNA: TGTGCCATCAGTGAGTCAATCTCGGATAGCGGGAGGGCCCGAGAGCAGTTCTTC. It translates to CAISESISDSGRAREQFF.

The rearrangement joins TRBV4-3 to TRBJ2-1; D is ambiguous. CDR3 length equals 13 residues. V shed 3 bases and J shed 9 bases, with 12 bases lying between them. Germline CDR1 is LGHNA and CDR2 is YSLEER. In DNA form, the CDR3 reads TGCGCCAGCAGCCAGCAAACCACCAGTGAGCAGTTCTTC. Translating it yields CASSQQTTSEQFF.

This chain joins TRBV19 and TRBJ1-2, with 8 positions matching TRBD1. Germline V gives CDR1 LNHDA, CDR2 SQIVND (reference sequence). J gave up 5 bases and V 9 bases, and 11 bases lay outside the gene matches. This CDR3 has 14 amino acids. The CDR3 loop is CASLAGGMRYGYTF. Here the CDR3 DNA reads TGTGCCAGCCTTGCAGGGGGCATGAGGTATGGCTACACCTTC. The variable domain in full, with the rest retrieved from reference TRBV19 and TRBJ1-2, is DGGITQSPKYLFRKEGQNVTLSCEQNLNHDAMYWYRQDPGQGLRLIYYSQIVNDFQKGDIAEGYSVSREKKESFPLTVTSAQKNPTAFYLCASLAGGMRYGYTFGSGTRLTVV.

The V and J genes are TRBV4-3 and TRBJ2-1; maybe TRBD2 (5 bases). This CDR3 is 15 amino acids long. The germline CDR1 and CDR2 sequences are LGHNA and YSLEER. V lost 1 base and J 6 bases, leaving 13 bases between the germline ends. Here the CDR3 DNA reads TGCGCCAGCAGCCAAGGAGGGTGGGTACGCAATGAGCAGTTCTTC. It translates to CASSQGGWVRNEQFF.

V and J are TRBV6-2 or TRBV6-3 and TRBJ1-2, with D perhaps matching TRBD1 (6 bases). Germline CDR1 is MNHEY and CDR2 is SVGEGT. The length of the CDR3 is 15 residues. The V end was cut by 5 bases, the J end by 4 bases, with 17 bases between. In DNA form, the CDR3 reads TGTGCCAGCAGTACCCCAGACAGGTCCTTCTATGGCTACACCTTC. This encodes CASSTPDRSFYGYTF.

The chain couples TRBV10-1 to TRBJ1-1; 7 bases are shared with TRBD1. This CDR3 contains 15 residues. CDR1 and CDR2 (germline): WNHNN, SYGVQD (reference sequence). Trimming at V came to 5 bases and at J to 2 bases, leaving 8 bases not matched to a gene. The CDR3 reads CASSSKTGSNTEAFF. CDR3 nucleotide sequence: TGCGCCAGCAGTTCTAAGACAGGGAGCAACACTGAAGCTTTCTTT.

V gene TRBV3-1 (or the pseudogene TRBV3-2) combines with J gene TRBJ2-1, with a weak D call TRBD2 (5 bases). The CDR3 is 15 residues long. V was clipped by 0 bases and J by 2 bases, with 8 bases between them. Germline V gives CDR1 LGHDT, CDR2 YNNKEL (reference sequence). The CDR3 protein is CASSQDLEAYNEQFF. The CDR3 bases are TGTGCCAGCAGCCAAGATTTGGAGGCCTACAATGAGCAGTTCTTC.

The chain is built from TRBV19 and TRBJ1-5, with 7 bases matching TRBD1. J was trimmed by 7 bases and V by 5 bases; bases with no gene match: 17. Germline CDR1 reads LNHDA; CDR2 reads SQIVND (reference sequence). This CDR3 region has 17 residues. The CDR3 protein is CASSLIGGEGAWQPQHF. CDR3 in DNA: TGTGCCAGTAGTCTTATAGGGGGTGAGGGGGCATGGCAGCCCCAGCATTTT. The entire variable domain, with the rest obtained from reference TRBV19 and TRBJ1-5, is as follows: DGGITQSPKYLFRKEGQNVTLSCEQNLNHDAMYWYRQDPGQGLRLIYYSQIVNDFQKGDIAEGYSVSREKKESFPLTVTSAQKNPTAFYLCASSLIGGEGAWQPQHFGDGTRLSIL.

Points on this clone: At the DNA level, this CDR3 is encoded by other sequences in the same sample as well. The V call is TRBV7-3, the J call TRBJ2-5, with a weak D call TRBD2 (5 bases). Germline V gives CDR1 SGHTA, CDR2 FQGTGA. V was pared by 0 bases and J by 2 bases, with 10 bases between. The CDR3 consists of 15 residues. The CDR3 coding sequence is TGTGCCAGCAGCTTAACGTCTGGACTTCAAGAGACCCAGTACTTC. It translates to CASSLTSGLQETQYF.

CDR3 sequence: CATSGSGEAFF. The CDR3 DNA reads as TGTGCCACCTCCGGGAGCGGGGAAGCTTTCTTT. This chain links TRBV27 with TRBJ1-1, with unresolved D. CDR1 and CDR2 from the germline V gene are MNHEY and SMNVEV (reference sequence). V dropped 10 bases and J dropped 8 bases, with 14 bases sitting between them. CDR3 size: 11 residues.

This chain connects TRBV28 to TRBJ2-7, with D possibly matching TRBD2 (7 bases). Germline V gives CDR1 MDHEN, CDR2 SYDVKM. V lost 7 bases, J lost 13 bases, and 23 bases lay in between. The CDR3 length is 13 residues. The CDR3 nucleotides read TGTGCCAGCACCCCGGGGGGCAGAGACTTAGTATACTTC. Amino acids: CASTPGGRDLVYF.

The chain couples TRBV7-9 to TRBJ1-5, with D possibly being TRBD1 (5 bases). The CDR3 runs 14 residues. Deletions cut 4 bases from V and 3 bases from J, with 10 bases between. Germline CDR1 and CDR2: SEHNR and FQNEAQ (reference sequence). CDR3 bases: TGTGCCAGCAGCTCTGGACACAACAATCAGCCCCAGCATTTT. Protein: CASSSGHNNQPQHF.

The chain combines TRBV7-2 with TRBJ1-5, with D uncertain. V dropped 1 base and J dropped 7 bases, with 5 bases sitting between them. CDR1 and CDR2 from the germline V gene are SGHTA and FQGNSA. This CDR3 is 12 amino acids long. The CDR3 nucleotides read TGTGCCAGCAGCTTAGGCGTCCAGCCCCAGCATTTT. It yields the protein CASSLGVQPQHF. The entire variable domain, with the rest obtained from reference TRBV7-2 and TRBJ1-5, is as follows: GAGVSQSPSNKVTEKGKDVELRCDPISGHTALYWYRQSLGQGLEFLIYFQGNSAPDKSGLPSDRFSAERTGGSVSTLTIQRTQQEDSAVYLCASSLGVQPQHFGDGTRLSIL.

The V and J genes are TRBV2 and TRBJ1-2; D unclear. The germline gives CDR1 SNHLY, CDR2 FYNNEI. V shed 5 bases and J shed 7 bases, with 14 bases lying between them. The CDR3 loop spans 13 amino acids. This CDR3 is CASSYERVTGYTF. DNA for the CDR3: TGTGCCAGCAGTTACGAGCGGGTTACTGGCTACACCTTC.

The J gene is TRBJ2-5, the V gene TRBV11-2; D unclear. Between the trimmed V and J ends, which lost 0 bases and 3 bases, there was a span of 5 bases. Germline CDR1 reads SGHAT; CDR2 reads FQNNGV. The CDR3 is made up of 13 amino acids. The CDR3 DNA follows: TGTGCCAGCAGCTTAGACAGCGAAGAGACCCAGTACTTC. It specifies CASSLDSEETQYF. The whole variable domain, remainder taken from reference TRBV11-2 and TRBJ2-5, is EAGVAQSPRYKIIEKRQSVAFWCNPISGHATLYWYQQILGQGPKLLIQFQNNGVVDDSQLPKDRFSAERLKGVDSTLKIQPAKLEDSAVYLCASSLDSEETQYFGPGTRLLVL.